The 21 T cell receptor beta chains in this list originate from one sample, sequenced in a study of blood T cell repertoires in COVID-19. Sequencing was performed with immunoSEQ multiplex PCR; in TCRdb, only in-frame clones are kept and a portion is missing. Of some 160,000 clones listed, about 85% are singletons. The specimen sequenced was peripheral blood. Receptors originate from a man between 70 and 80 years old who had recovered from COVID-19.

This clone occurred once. The CDR3, as DNA: TGTGCCAGCAGTGAGGCCTCGTTGGGCACAGATACGCAGTATTTT. Amino acid sequence: CASSEASLGTDTQYF. The genes are TRBV2 and TRBJ2-3; D uncertain. Germline V lookup: CDR1 SNHLY, CDR2 FYNNEI. The V and J ends lost 3 bases and 1 base respectively, with 11 bases between them. This CDR3 region has 15 residues.

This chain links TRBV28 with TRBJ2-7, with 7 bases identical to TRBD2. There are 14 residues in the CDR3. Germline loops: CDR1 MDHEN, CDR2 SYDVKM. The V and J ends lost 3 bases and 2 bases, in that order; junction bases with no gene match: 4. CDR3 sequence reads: CASSFAGAAYEQYF. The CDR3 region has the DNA TGTGCCAGCAGTTTTGCGGGAGCGGCCTACGAGCAGTACTTC. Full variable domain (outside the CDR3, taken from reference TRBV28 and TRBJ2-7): DVKVTQSSRYLVKRTGEKVFLECVQDMDHENMFWYRQDPGLGLRLIYFSYDVKMKEKGDIPEGYSVSREKKERFSLILESASTNQTSMYLCASSFAGAAYEQYFGPGTRLTVT.

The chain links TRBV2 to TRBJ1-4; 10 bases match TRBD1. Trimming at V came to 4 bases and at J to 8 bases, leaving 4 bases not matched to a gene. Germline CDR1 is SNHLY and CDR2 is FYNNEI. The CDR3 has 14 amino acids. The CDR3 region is CASSADRGREKLFF. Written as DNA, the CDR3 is TGTGCCAGCAGTGCGGACAGGGGGAGAGAAAAACTGTTTTTT.

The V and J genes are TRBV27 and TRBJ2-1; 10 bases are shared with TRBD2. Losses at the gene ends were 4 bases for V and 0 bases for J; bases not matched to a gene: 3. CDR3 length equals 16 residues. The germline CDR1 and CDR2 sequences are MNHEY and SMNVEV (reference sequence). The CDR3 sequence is CASSSSGRPSYNEQFF. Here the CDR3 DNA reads TGTGCCAGCAGTTCTAGCGGGAGACCCTCCTACAATGAGCAGTTCTTC.

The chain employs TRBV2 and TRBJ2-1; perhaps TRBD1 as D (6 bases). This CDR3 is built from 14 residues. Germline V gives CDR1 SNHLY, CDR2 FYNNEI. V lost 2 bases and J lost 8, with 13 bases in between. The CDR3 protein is CASSESRDIDEQFF. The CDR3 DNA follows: TGTGCCAGCAGTGAATCCCGGGACATCGATGAGCAGTTCTTC.

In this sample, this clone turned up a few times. The CDR3 sequence: CASSTRQGPNTEAFF. CDR3 nucleotides: TGTGCCAGCAGCACCCGACAGGGCCCGAACACTGAAGCTTTCTTT. The rearrangement uses TRBV7-2 and TRBJ1-1; 7 bases align to TRBD1. Germline V lookup: CDR1 SGHTA, CDR2 FQGNSA. The length of the CDR3 is 15 residues. The ends lost 5 bases at V and 1 base at J; junction bases unmatched: 7. Supplemented by reference TRBV7-2 and TRBJ1-1, the full variable domain reads GAGVSQSPSNKVTEKGKDVELRCDPISGHTALYWYRQSLGQGLEFLIYFQGNSAPDKSGLPSDRFSAERTGGSVSTLTIQRTQQEDSAVYLCASSTRQGPNTEAFFGQGTRLTVV.

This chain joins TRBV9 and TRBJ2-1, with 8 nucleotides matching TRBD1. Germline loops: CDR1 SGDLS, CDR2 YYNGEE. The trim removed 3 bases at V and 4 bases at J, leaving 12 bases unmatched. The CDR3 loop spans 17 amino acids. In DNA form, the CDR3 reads TGTGCCAGCAGCGCGGACCTCCGGACAGGGTATTACAATGAGCAGTTCTTC. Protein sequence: CASSADLRTGYYNEQFF.

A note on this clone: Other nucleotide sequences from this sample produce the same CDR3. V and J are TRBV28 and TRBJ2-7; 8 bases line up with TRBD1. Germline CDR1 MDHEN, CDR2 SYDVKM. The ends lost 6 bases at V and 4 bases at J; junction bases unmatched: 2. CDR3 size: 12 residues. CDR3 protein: CASRTGDYEQYF. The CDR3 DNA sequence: TGTGCCAGCAGGACAGGGGATTACGAGCAGTACTTC.

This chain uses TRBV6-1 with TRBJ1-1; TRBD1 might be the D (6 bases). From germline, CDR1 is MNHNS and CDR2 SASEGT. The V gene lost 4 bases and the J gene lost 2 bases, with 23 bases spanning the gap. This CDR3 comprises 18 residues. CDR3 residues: CASSVPKGGSSYNTEAFF. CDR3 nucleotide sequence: TGTGCCAGCAGTGTCCCAAAGGGGGGGTCCTCCTATAACACTGAAGCTTTCTTT.

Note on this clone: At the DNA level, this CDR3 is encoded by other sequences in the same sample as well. CDR3 protein: CASSPPGGNEQFF. As DNA, the CDR3 is TGTGCCAGCTCACCACCGGGGGGCAATGAGCAGTTCTTC. J is TRBJ2-1 and V is TRBV18, with D maybe TRBD2 (6 bases). This CDR3 contains 13 residues. Germline V gives CDR1 KGHSH, CDR2 LQKENI. V lost 0 bases and J 6 bases, leaving 6 bases between the germline ends.

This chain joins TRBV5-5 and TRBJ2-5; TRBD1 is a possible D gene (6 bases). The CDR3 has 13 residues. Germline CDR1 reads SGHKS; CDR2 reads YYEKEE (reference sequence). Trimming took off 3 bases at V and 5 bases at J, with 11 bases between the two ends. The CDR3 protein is CASSSQGSETQYF. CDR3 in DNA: TGTGCCAGCAGCTCCCAGGGGAGCGAGACCCAGTACTTC.

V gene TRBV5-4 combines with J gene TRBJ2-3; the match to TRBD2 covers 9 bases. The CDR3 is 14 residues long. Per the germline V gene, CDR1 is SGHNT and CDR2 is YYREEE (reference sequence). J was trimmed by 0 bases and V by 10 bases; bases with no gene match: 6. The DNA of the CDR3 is TGTGCCTACGACACTAGCGGGAGCACAGATACGCAGTATTTT. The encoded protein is CAYDTSGSTDTQYF.

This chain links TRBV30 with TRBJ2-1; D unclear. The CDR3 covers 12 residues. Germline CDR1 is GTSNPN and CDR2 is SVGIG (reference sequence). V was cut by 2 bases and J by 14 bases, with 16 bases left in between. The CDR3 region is CAWSPSLGYKFF. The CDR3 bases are TGTGCCTGGAGTCCCTCCCTAGGTTATAAGTTCTTC. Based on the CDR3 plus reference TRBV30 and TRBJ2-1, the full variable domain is SQTIHQWPATLVQPVGSPLSLECTVEGTSNPNLYWYRQAAGRGLQLLFYSVGIGQISSEVPQNLSASRPQDRQFILSSKKLLLSDSGFYLCAWSPSLGYKFFGPGTRLTVL.

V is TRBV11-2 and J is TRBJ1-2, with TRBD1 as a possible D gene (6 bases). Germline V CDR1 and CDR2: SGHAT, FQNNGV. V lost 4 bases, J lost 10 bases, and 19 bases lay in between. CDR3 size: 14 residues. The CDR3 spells CASSSSGQPRDYTF. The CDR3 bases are TGTGCCAGCAGCTCTAGTGGACAGCCCCGGGACTACACCTTC.

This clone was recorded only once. The CDR3 DNA reads as TGTGCCAGTGGAGAGGGCGGGAGAGTGGCAGATACGCAGTATTTT. It translates to CASGEGGRVADTQYF. This chain links TRBV19 with TRBJ2-3, with 7 bases matching TRBD2. The V gene's germline CDR1 is LNHDA and CDR2 SQIVND (reference sequence). CDR3 length equals 15 residues. J gave up 4 bases and V 8 bases, and 12 bases lay outside the gene matches.

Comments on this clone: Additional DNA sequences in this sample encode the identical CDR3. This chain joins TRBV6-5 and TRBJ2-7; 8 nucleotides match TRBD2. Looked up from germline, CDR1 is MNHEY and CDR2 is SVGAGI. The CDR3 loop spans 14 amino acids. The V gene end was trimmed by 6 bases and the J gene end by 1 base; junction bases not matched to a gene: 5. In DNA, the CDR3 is TGTGCCAGCAGGGGAACTAGCGGATCCTACGAGCAGTACTTC. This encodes CASRGTSGSYEQYF.

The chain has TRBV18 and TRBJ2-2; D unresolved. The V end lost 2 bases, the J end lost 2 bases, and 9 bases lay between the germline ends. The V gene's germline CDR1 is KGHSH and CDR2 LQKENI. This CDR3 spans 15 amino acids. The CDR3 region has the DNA TGTGCCAGCTCACCAGCAGGTGACAACACCGGGGAGCTGTTTTTT. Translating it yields CASSPAGDNTGELFF.

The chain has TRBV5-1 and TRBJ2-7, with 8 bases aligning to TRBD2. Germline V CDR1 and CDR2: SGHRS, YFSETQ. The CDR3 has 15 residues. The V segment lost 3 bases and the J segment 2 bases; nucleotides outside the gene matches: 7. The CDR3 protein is CASSSGGTTPYEQYF. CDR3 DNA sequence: TGCGCCAGCAGCTCGGGGGGGACAACCCCCTACGAGCAGTACTTC.

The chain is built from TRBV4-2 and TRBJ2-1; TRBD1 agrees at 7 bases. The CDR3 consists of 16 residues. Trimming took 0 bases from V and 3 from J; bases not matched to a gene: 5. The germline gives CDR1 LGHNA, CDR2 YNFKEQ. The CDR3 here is CASSQESTGNYNEQFF. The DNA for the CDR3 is TGTGCCAGCAGCCAAGAGTCGACAGGGAACTACAATGAGCAGTTCTTC.

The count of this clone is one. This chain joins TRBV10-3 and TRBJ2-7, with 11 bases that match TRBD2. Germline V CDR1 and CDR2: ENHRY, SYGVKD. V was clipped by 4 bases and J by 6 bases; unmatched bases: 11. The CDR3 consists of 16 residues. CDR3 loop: CAISGGGLAERAEQYF. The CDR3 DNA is TGTGCCATCAGTGGGGGGGGACTAGCGGAACGGGCCGAGCAGTACTTC.

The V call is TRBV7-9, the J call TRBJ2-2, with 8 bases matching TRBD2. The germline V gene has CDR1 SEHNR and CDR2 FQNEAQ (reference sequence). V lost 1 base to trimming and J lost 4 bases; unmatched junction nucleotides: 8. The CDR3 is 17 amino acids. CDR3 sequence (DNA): TGTGCCAGCAGCTTAGGATCGGGAGGGCTTCGCACCGGGGAGCTGTTTTTT. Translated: CASSLGSGGLRTGELFF.